The 18 T cell receptor beta chains below all came from one sample that was sequenced in a study of identical twins. MiXCR, applied by TCRdb to the 5' RACE reads, yields one record per CDR3 protein. Of about 1.7 million distinct CDR3 sequences listed, more than 30% are singletons. Sequenced: cord blood. The receptors come from a newborn girl in good health.

In this sample, this clonotype turned up once. The chain is built from TRBV5-6 and TRBJ1-5; D uncertain. The ends were cut back, 1 base at V and 3 bases at J, with 8 bases in the middle. CDR1 is SGHDT and CDR2 is YYEEEE in the germline V gene. The CDR3 has 14 residues. The CDR3 nucleotides are TGTGCCAGCAGCTTGCGAAGGGCCAATCAGCCCCAGCATTTT. It codes for CASSLRRANQPQHF.

About this clonotype: A much bigger clone sits one base away, suggesting this may be a read error. The CDR3 loop is CSAPGQGYCYTF. CDR3 nucleotide sequence: TGCAGTGCTCCTGGACAGGGCTATTGCTACACCTTC. V usage is TRBV20-1 and J usage is TRBJ1-2; the match to TRBD1 covers 8 bases. The CDR3 consists of 12 residues. The germline V gene has CDR1 DFQATT and CDR2 SNEGSKA (reference sequence).

CDR3 in amino acids: CASSLLVAGGNTEAFF. CDR3 nucleotides: TGTGCCAGCAGCTTACTCGTGGCAGGGGGCAACACTGAAGCTTTCTTT. The chain combines TRBV7-8 with TRBJ1-1; 8 nucleotides match TRBD1. The CDR3 is made up of 16 amino acids. V lost 2 bases, J lost 2 bases, and 7 bases stayed unmatched. CDR1 and CDR2 from the germline V gene are SGHVS and FQNEAQ.

The rearrangement joins TRBV5-1 to TRBJ2-3, with 12 bases that match TRBD2. The V segment lost 0 bases and the J segment 2 bases; nucleotides outside the gene matches: 10. In germline, CDR1 is SGHRS, CDR2 YFSETQ. The CDR3 is made up of 19 amino acids. The CDR3 DNA sequence: TGCGCCAGCAGCTTGGCGTCGGGACTAGCGGGTCGTGCCACAGATACGCAGTATTTT. It translates to CASSLASGLAGRATDTQYF.

This chain links TRBV7-8 with TRBJ2-1; 13 bases agree with TRBD2. V was clipped by 2 bases and J by 9 bases; unmatched bases: 7. Looked up from germline, CDR1 is SGHVS and CDR2 is FQNEAQ. The CDR3 consists of 16 residues. The CDR3 coding sequence is TGTGCCAGCAGCTTACGACTAGCGGGGGGCCGGGGTGAGCAGTTCTTC. Amino acids: CASSLRLAGGRGEQFF.

This clonotype has more than one count but fewer than ten. The chain is built from TRBV20-1 and TRBJ1-1; 10 positions agree with TRBD1. This CDR3 has 17 residues. V shed 1 base, J shed 4 bases, and the junction held 12 bases outside the gene matches. The germline gives CDR1 DFQATT, CDR2 SNEGSKA (reference sequence). CDR3 sequence (DNA): TGCAGTGCTAGAGGCTACCGGGACAGGGGATGGAGCACTGAAGCTTTCTTT. Amino acid sequence: CSARGYRDRGWSTEAFF.

This clonotype was counted between two and nine times. This chain links TRBV20-1 with TRBJ1-2; 8 bases line up with TRBD1. The junction had 14 bases not matched to a gene; V was cut back by 4 bases and J by 7 bases. In germline, CDR1 is DFQATT, CDR2 SNEGSKA (reference sequence). The CDR3 sequence is 15 residues long. CDR3 sequence reads: CSAKQKPTGEVGYTF. DNA for the CDR3: TGCAGTGCTAAACAGAAACCGACAGGGGAGGTTGGCTACACCTTC.

This clonotype was counted between two and nine times. The gene calls are TRBV28 and TRBJ2-7; 11 bases map to TRBD1. The V segment lost 2 bases and the J segment 2 bases; nucleotides outside the gene matches: 2. The CDR3 length is 15 residues. Per germline, CDR1 MDHEN and CDR2 SYDVKM. DNA for the CDR3: TGTGCCAGCAGTTTAATGGGACAGGGGGCCTACGAGCAGTACTTC. Its protein is CASSLMGQGAYEQYF.

The chain has TRBV25-1 and TRBJ1-1; D is unresolved. Trimming cost V 1 base and J 10 bases, with 10 bases left between them. The CDR3 is made up of 12 amino acids. The germline V gene encodes CDR1 MGHDK and CDR2 SYGVNS. CDR3 in DNA: TGTGCCAGCAGTGAATTGGGCAGTGGAGCTTTCTTT. Encoded protein: CASSELGSGAFF.

This clonotype was seen only once. CDR3 residues: CASSLVTAAYEQYF. The CDR3 region has the DNA TGTGCCAGCAGCTTAGTTACGGCCGCCTACGAGCAGTACTTC. The rearrangement links TRBV7-6 to TRBJ2-5; D unresolved. The J call may be in error: the DNA end matches TRBJ2-7 better. The CDR3 runs 14 residues. Germline lookup yields CDR1 SGHVS and CDR2 FNYEAQ.

The V and J genes are TRBV7-8 and TRBJ2-7; D may be TRBD2 (6 bases). Per the germline V gene, CDR1 is SGHVS and CDR2 is FQNEAQ. CDR3 length equals 15 residues. V was pared by 4 bases and J by 4 bases, with 17 bases between. CDR3 DNA sequence: TGTGCCAGCAGCTCACTGGCGGGACGAAATTACGAGCAGTACTTC. Amino acid sequence: CASSSLAGRNYEQYF. Supplemented by reference TRBV7-8 and TRBJ2-7, the full variable domain reads GAGVSQSPRYKVAKRGQDVALRCDPISGHVSLFWYQQALGQGPEFLTYFQNEAQLDKSGLPSDRFFAERPEGSVSTLKIQRTQQEDSAVYLCASSSLAGRNYEQYFGPGTRLTVT.

This clonotype was counted many times. Here the CDR3 DNA reads TGCGCCAGCAGCCCGGGACAGCAACAAGAGACCCAGTACTTC. Amino acids: CASSPGQQQETQYF. The V and J genes are TRBV5-1 and TRBJ2-5; 7 bases are shared with TRBD1. Germline loops: CDR1 SGHRS, CDR2 YFSETQ. This CDR3 has 14 amino acids. J gave up 2 bases and V 4 bases, and 5 bases lay outside the gene matches.

This clonotype was detected a few times. The rearrangement joins TRBV2 to TRBJ1-2, with 7 bases lining up with TRBD1. The CDR3 runs 14 residues. In germline, CDR1 is SNHLY, CDR2 FYNNEI. The J segment lost 4 bases and the V segment lost 10 bases, leaving 12 bases of the junction unmatched. The CDR3, as DNA: TGTGCCACCCGACGGGACAGTATTTTCTATGGCTACACCTTC. As protein: CATRRDSIFYGYTF.

This clonotype was counted a few times. The J gene is TRBJ2-1, the V gene TRBV9; possibly TRBD2 for D (6 bases). The CDR3 runs 17 residues. Germline loops: CDR1 SGDLS, CDR2 YYNGEE. Trimming pared 0 bases from V and 5 bases from J, leaving 18 bases between. DNA for the CDR3: TGTGCCAGCAGCGTAGGGGGAACTAGCCCTTTGGACAATGAGCAGTTCTTC. Translating gives CASSVGGTSPLDNEQFF.

The V call is TRBV12-5, the J call TRBJ2-7; 10 bases are shared with TRBD1. CDR3 length equals 16 residues. Germline trimming cut 3 bases from V and 7 bases from J; bases unmatched to any gene: 12. Germline V gives CDR1 LGHNT, CDR2 FRNRAP. CDR3: CASGFLGQGVYNEQYF. DNA of the CDR3: TGTGCTAGTGGTTTCCTAGGACAGGGGGTGTACAATGAGCAGTACTTC.

The genes are TRBV7-9 and TRBJ2-6; tentative D call: TRBD1 (6 bases). V lost 6 bases and J 0 bases, leaving 12 bases between the germline ends. The CDR3 sequence is 16 residues long. Germline-derived CDR1 and CDR2 are SEHNR and FQNEAQ (reference sequence). The CDR3 DNA reads as TGTGCCAGCAGTTCGACAGGTTCCTCTGGGGCCAACGTCCTGACTTTC. Protein: CASSSTGSSGANVLTF.

The chain combines TRBV11-2 with TRBJ2-1, with D possibly being TRBD2 (6 bases). Germline lookup yields CDR1 SGHAT and CDR2 FQNNGV. Trimming shortened V by 5 bases and J by 5 bases, and 16 bases separated the two germline ends. The CDR3 runs 15 residues. As DNA, the CDR3 is TGTGCCAGCAGCCCCATCTGGGACTTTAACAATGAGCAGTTCTTC. Amino acid sequence: CASSPIWDFNNEQFF.

This clonotype was seen a few times. This chain joins TRBV28 and TRBJ2-7; TRBD2 aligns across 8 bases. Per germline, CDR1 MDHEN and CDR2 SYDVKM. The CDR3 length is 14 residues. J gave up 0 bases and V 6 bases, and 4 bases lay outside the gene matches. In DNA form, the CDR3 reads TGTGCCAGCAGACTAGGGACTAGCTCCTACGAGCAGTACTTC. Translation: CASRLGTSSYEQYF.